One T cell receptor (beta chain) is described in this entry. The antigen remains undetermined. This CDR3 contains 15 residues. Looked up from germline, CDR1 is MGHRA and CDR2 is YSYEKL. The data are from a study of CXCR3-negative and CXCR3-positive naive CD8 T cells. Study results and caveats: In cryopreserved cells, CXCR3 expression partially decreased, and fresh PBMCs were used in most assays.

UMI labels and 5' RACE were used to prepare the TRB cDNA libraries. Each CDR3 protein gets one entry in TCRdb, which reprocessed the 5' RACE reads and gives no DNA. This repertoire includes 43,000 or so distinct CDR3 sequences. The clonotype was recovered from a human donor in good health. Some clones in this sample may be carry-over from other donors' samples. The V gene is TRBV4-1, the J gene TRBJ1-2; TCRdb selects TRBD1, and the lack of DNA leaves this call unchecked. Specimen: naive CXCR3- CD8+ T cells from blood. Documented subset: CD45RO-CCR7+CD27+CD95- naive CD8+ T cells lacking CXCR3 (TNR3-). The CDR3 sequence is CASSQEGQGSYGYTF.